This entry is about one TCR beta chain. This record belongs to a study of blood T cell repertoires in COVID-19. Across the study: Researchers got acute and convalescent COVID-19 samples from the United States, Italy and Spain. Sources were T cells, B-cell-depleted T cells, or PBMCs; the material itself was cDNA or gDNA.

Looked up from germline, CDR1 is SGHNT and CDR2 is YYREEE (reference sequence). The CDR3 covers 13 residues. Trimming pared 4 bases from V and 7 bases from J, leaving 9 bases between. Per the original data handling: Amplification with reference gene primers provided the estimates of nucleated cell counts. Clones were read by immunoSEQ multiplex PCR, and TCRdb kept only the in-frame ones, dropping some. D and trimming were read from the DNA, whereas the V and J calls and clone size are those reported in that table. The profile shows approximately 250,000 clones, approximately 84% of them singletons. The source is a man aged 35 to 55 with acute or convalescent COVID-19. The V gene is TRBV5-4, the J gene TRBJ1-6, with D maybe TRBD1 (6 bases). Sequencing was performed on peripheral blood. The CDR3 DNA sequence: TGTGCCAGCAGCGTGGACAGCAATTCACCCCTCCACTTT. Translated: CASSVDSNSPLHF.